These T cell receptor beta chains were read from a single sample in a study of blood T cell repertoires in COVID-19. Data came from immunoSEQ multiplex PCR; TCRdb stores just in-frame clones and leaves some out. The profile shows fewer than 45,000 clones, approximately 74% of them singletons. Sequencing was done on a sample of peripheral blood. Every receptor here comes from a man between 65 and 85 years old with COVID-19, enrolled during active disease. Both conserved end residues are part of each CDR3. A D gene is named only where the DNA matches it firmly. A row's size may be missing; if present it is once, few, many or a size class.

cdr3_nt cdr3_aa cdr3_length v_call d_call j_call clone_size
TGTGCCAGCAGTCCGGGACACGCGAACACCGGGGAGCTGTTTTTT CASSPGHANTGELFF 15 TRBV6-2/TRBV6-3 NA TRBJ2-2 NA
TGTGCCAGCAGCTTACCTGGGACTAGCAGATACGAGCAGTACTTC CASSLPGTSRYEQYF 15 TRBV7-9 TRBD2 TRBJ2-7 NA
TGCGCCAGCAGCCGGGACACCGTCTATGGCTACACCTTC CASSRDTVYGYTF 13 TRBV5-1 NA TRBJ1-2 NA
TGTGCCAGCAGTACAGACAGGGGGACTGAAGCTTTCTTT CASSTDRGTEAFF 13 TRBV7-9 TRBD1 TRBJ1-1 NA
TGTGCCAGCAGCCTCCATGAGGGCGCCTACACTGAAGCTTTCTTT CASSLHEGAYTEAFF 15 TRBV3-1/TRBV3-2 NA TRBJ1-1 NA
TGTGCCAGCAGTGGCCGGGCAACTAATGAAAAACTGTTTTTT CASSGRATNEKLFF 14 TRBV27 NA TRBJ1-4 NA
TGTGCCAGCAGCCAAAGGACAGGGGCCGAGCAGTACTTC CASSQRTGAEQYF 13 TRBV14 TRBD1 TRBJ2-7 NA
TGTGCCAGCAGCCAAAGACAGGGGGAGAGCTCACCCCTCCACTTT CASSQRQGESSPLHF 15 TRBV3-1/TRBV3-2 TRBD1 TRBJ1-6 NA
TGTGCCTGGACCTTACTAGGGAACGATGAGCAGTTCTTC CAWTLLGNDEQFF 13 TRBV30 NA TRBJ2-1 few
TGTGCCAGCAGCCACTACCTAGCGGGAGATAGGAATGAGCAGTTCTTC CASSHYLAGDRNEQFF 16 TRBV14 TRBD2 TRBJ2-1 NA
TGTGCCAGCAGTTTAGTCGGTTCCAATCAGCCCCAGCATTTT CASSLVGSNQPQHF 14 TRBV27 NA TRBJ1-5 NA
TGTGCCACCAGCAGTCAGGGAGGGCCGAATAGCAATCAGCCCCAGCATTTT CATSSQGGPNSNQPQHF 17 TRBV15 NA TRBJ1-5 few
TGTGCCAGCTCACCAGAGGCCAGCCTTAACTATGGCTACACCTTC CASSPEASLNYGYTF 15 TRBV18 NA TRBJ1-2 once
TGTGCTAGTGGTCCCGGTACAGGGATGAATCAGCCCCAGCATTTT CASGPGTGMNQPQHF 15 TRBV12-5 NA TRBJ1-5 NA
TGTGCCAGCACCCTCCCCAGGGAAGCTTTCTTT CASTLPREAFF 11 TRBV2 NA TRBJ1-1 NA
TGTGCCACCGCCCGGGGGTTCTATGGCTACACCTTC CATARGFYGYTF 12 TRBV28 NA TRBJ1-2 NA
TGTGCCAGCATCGAGGACAGGAATCAGGGCTACACCTTC CASIEDRNQGYTF 13 TRBV5-5 TRBD1 TRBJ1-2 NA
TGTGCCAGCAGTTTGAACAGGGGTTATGGCTACACCTTC CASSLNRGYGYTF 13 TRBV27 TRBD1 TRBJ1-2 once
TGTGCTAGTGGTTTGGGAGGGAGCAATCAGCCCCAGCATTTT CASGLGGSNQPQHF 14 TRBV12-5 NA TRBJ1-5 few
TGCGCCAGCAGCCCCGGGTACGGAGGGGAGAAGGAAAAACTGTTTTTT CASSPGYGGEKEKLFF 16 TRBV4-1 NA TRBJ1-4 few
TGTGCCACCGGTCAGGGATATAATTCACCCCTCCACTTT CATGQGYNSPLHF 13 TRBV15 NA TRBJ1-6 NA
TGTGCCAGCAGGCCTTCAGCGGGGGCCTACAATGAGCAGTTCTTC CASRPSAGAYNEQFF 15 TRBV7-9 TRBD2 TRBJ2-1 NA
TGTGCCAGCAGCCTCGAAGGACTAGCCCGTAGCGATACGCAGTATTTT CASSLEGLARSDTQYF 16 TRBV5-5 TRBD2 TRBJ2-3 NA
TGTGCCAGCGGTCGCGGCTGGTCCGGGGAGCTGTTTTTT CASGRGWSGELFF 13 TRBV6-5 NA TRBJ2-2 NA
TGTGCCAGCAGTTATATTAGGGGCAATGAGCAGTTCTTC CASSYIRGNEQFF 13 TRBV6-2/TRBV6-3 NA TRBJ2-1 NA
TGTGCCAGCAGTCGGACAGGGTCAGAGACCCAGTACTTC CASSRTGSETQYF 13 TRBV12-3/TRBV12-4 TRBD1 TRBJ2-5 NA
TGTGCTAGCAGCCGCGACAGGTTCGACAATGAGCAGTTCTTC CASSRDRFDNEQFF 14 TRBV7-7 NA TRBJ2-1 once
TGCGCCAGCAGCGTCTTCAATGAGCAGTTCTTC CASSVFNEQFF 11 TRBV5-1 NA TRBJ2-1 NA
TGTGCCAGCAGCCCCAGGAAGGGGTCTTTTCCCGGCGAGCAGTACTTC CASSPRKGSFPGEQYF 16 TRBV3-1/TRBV3-2 NA TRBJ2-7 NA
TGCGCCAGCAGCCTGGGCGGGCTAGCGGGGGAAGAGACCCAGTACTTC CASSLGGLAGEETQYF 16 TRBV5-1 TRBD2 TRBJ2-5 NA
TGTGCCAGCAGCGTTAGCGGGACGAACACCGGGGAGCTGTTTTTT CASSVSGTNTGELFF 15 TRBV9 TRBD2 TRBJ2-2 NA
TGCGCCAGCAGCCAAGACCCAGGGGTGGTGAGCAATCAGCCCCAGCATTTT CASSQDPGVVSNQPQHF 17 TRBV4-1 NA TRBJ1-5 NA
TGTGCCAGCAGCCCATTTCTAGGGGGGGCGAATGAGCAGTTCTTC CASSPFLGGANEQFF 15 TRBV3-1/TRBV3-2 NA TRBJ2-1 NA
TGTGCCAGCAGCAAAGTTGCACCCCTGGCAGAGCAGTACTTC CASSKVAPLAEQYF 14 TRBV21-1 NA TRBJ2-7 NA
TGTGCCAGCAGCCTACAGGGACAGCCCCAGCATTTT CASSLQGQPQHF 12 TRBV28 NA TRBJ1-5 NA
TGCAGCGCCCCCGCTACACAGGGTTTCGCAAAGGATGGCTACACCTTC CSAPATQGFAKDGYTF 16 TRBV29-1 NA TRBJ1-2 NA
TGTGCCAGCAGCCAAGAAGATAGCGTAGGGTCCAATGAGCAGTTCTTC CASSQEDSVGSNEQFF 16 TRBV3-1/TRBV3-2 NA TRBJ2-1 NA
TGTGCCAGCAGCTTAGCGGGGGGTGGAGAGACCCAGTACTTC CASSLAGGGETQYF 14 TRBV7-2 NA TRBJ2-5 NA
TGTGCCAGCAGCTTGACAGACAGGGGGCATCATTTTCCTTTCTTT CASSLTDRGHHFPFF 15 TRBV5-6 TRBD1 TRBJ1-1 NA
TGTGCCAGCAGCTCGTTGACAGGTTCAGATACGCAGTATTTT CASSSLTGSDTQYF 14 TRBV5-6 NA TRBJ2-3 NA
TGTGCCAGTACCCCGGGACAGCTCAACTCCTACGAGCAGTACTTC CASTPGQLNSYEQYF 15 TRBV19 TRBD1 TRBJ2-7 once
TGTGCCAGCAGCTCGGGACAGGGGAATTTCAATCAGCCCCAGCATTTT CASSSGQGNFNQPQHF 16 TRBV3-1/TRBV3-2 TRBD1 TRBJ1-5 NA
TGTGCCAGCAGCTTAGGATTACAGGAGCAGCCCCAGCATTTT CASSLGLQEQPQHF 14 TRBV7-2 NA TRBJ1-5 once
TGTGCCAGCAGCCCCTCGGGGGGCACTGAAGCTTTCTTT CASSPSGGTEAFF 13 TRBV7-3 NA TRBJ1-1 NA
TGCGCCAGCAGCCCGGGGACTATCCGCACAGATACGCAGTATTTT CASSPGTIRTDTQYF 15 TRBV5-1 TRBD2 TRBJ2-3 NA
TGTGCCAGCAGCAGAGCGGGACAGGGATATGAAAAACTGTTTTTT CASSRAGQGYEKLFF 15 TRBV11-2 TRBD1 TRBJ1-4 NA
TGTGCCAGCAGTTTATATGGCCAGCCCCAGCATTTT CASSLYGQPQHF 12 TRBV28 NA TRBJ1-5 NA